The T cell receptor (beta chain) described here comes from a study of CD8 T cells in ankylosing spondylitis. The CDR3 contains 14 residues. The germline gives CDR1 GTSNPN, CDR2 SVGIG (reference sequence). J gave up 7 bases and V 3 bases, and 7 bases lay outside the gene matches. The authors made TCR beta libraries by quantitative 5'-RACE with molecular barcodes. TCRdb itself ran the 5' RACE reads through MiXCR, one entry per CDR3 protein. The sample includes a few hundred thousand distinct CDR3 sequences, more than 20% of them seen just once. As for this clonotype: Its antigen is undetermined.

Points from the study as a whole: Several highly homologous variants made up a TCR beta motif, and this motif appeared characteristic of ankylosing spondylitis blood. Disease-linked clones reportedly showed significant enrichment in matched ankylosing spondylitis synovial fluid.

Sequenced: blood, either unsorted or a sorted T cell fraction (not recorded which). This rearrangement joins TRBV30 to TRBJ2-1; TRBD2 aligns across 9 bases. The receptor was derived from a male donor with ankylosing spondylitis. CDR3 DNA: TGTGCCTGGAGCGAAAGCGGGAGGAATAATGAGCAGTTCTTC. Its protein is CAWSESGRNNEQFF.